A single sample gave rise to the 8 T cell receptor beta chains below, sequenced in a study of cytomegalovirus exposure and HLA in healthy donors. With 60 Vbeta and 13 Jbeta primers, the PCR was carried out. Profiling relied on immunoSEQ multiplex PCR, and the TCRdb table lists in-frame clones only, not all of them. The data hold 80,000 or so clones, with around 58% observed a single time. Sequenced material: PBMCs. These receptors were obtained from a man aged 25 to 40 in good health and CMV-seropositive.

The chain combines TRBV5-1 with TRBJ2-2; TRBD2 agrees at 9 bases. Germline V gene lookup returns CDR1 SGHRS and CDR2 YFSETQ. The length of the CDR3 is 16 residues. V trimming: 2 bases; J trimming: 5 bases; junction bases outside the gene matches: 7. DNA of the CDR3: TGCGCCAGCAGCTTCGCAGCGGGAGGTCGGACCGGGGAGCTGTTTTTT. Translating it yields CASSFAAGGRTGELFF.

This clone appeared once. V is TRBV5-4 and J is TRBJ1-2; D is unclear. This CDR3 is 12 amino acids long. The V end lost 3 bases, the J end lost 8 bases, and 11 bases lay between the germline ends. Germline loops: CDR1 SGHNT, CDR2 YYREEE (reference sequence). CDR3 in DNA: TGTGCCAGCAGCTCAGGCGCCTGGGGCTACACCTTC. Its translation: CASSSGAWGYTF.

This clone was counted only a few times. The V gene is TRBV6-1, the J gene TRBJ1-1; possible D gene TRBD1, 5 bases. This CDR3 has 13 residues. The germline V and J ends were trimmed by 2 bases and 5 bases, with 9 bases remaining between them. CDR1 and CDR2 (germline): MNHNS, SASEGT. CDR3 DNA: TGTGCCAGCAGTGAAAGGGGTGTGACTGAAGCTTTCTTT. Amino acid sequence: CASSERGVTEAFF.

This chain links TRBV15 with TRBJ1-2; 7 positions agree with TRBD1. Trimming cost V 4 bases and J 6 bases; bases outside gene matches: 11. The CDR3 spans 15 residues. Germline lookup yields CDR1 LNHNV and CDR2 YYDKDF (reference sequence). CDR3 sequence: CATSNPSGTVNGYTF. The CDR3 DNA sequence: TGTGCCACCAGCAACCCTAGTGGGACAGTGAATGGCTACACCTTC.

The V gene is TRBV7-9, the J gene TRBJ2-7; TRBD1 might be the D (5 bases). Germline-derived CDR1 and CDR2 are SEHNR and FQNEAQ (reference sequence). The CDR3 spans 16 residues. Trimming removed 3 bases from V and 5 bases from J, with 20 bases in between. The CDR3 coding sequence is TGTGCCAGCAGCTTTCCCCCTCACGGCACAGGCGACGAGCAGTACTTC. It is translated as CASSFPPHGTGDEQYF.

A single count supports this clone. The V gene is TRBV6-5, the J gene TRBJ1-5; D is perhaps TRBD1 (5 bases). Germline CDR1 is MNHEY and CDR2 is SVGAGI. The CDR3 length is 13 residues. Deletions cut 6 bases from V and 0 bases from J, with 6 bases between. CDR3 protein: CASRTGSNQPQHF. CDR3 in DNA: TGTGCCAGCAGAACAGGTAGCAATCAGCCCCAGCATTTT.

J is TRBJ2-3 and V is TRBV2, with D maybe TRBD2 (5 bases). Germline V gives CDR1 SNHLY, CDR2 FYNNEI. The CDR3 consists of 15 residues. Trimming stripped 7 bases from V and 4 bases from J, with 18 bases between. The CDR3, as DNA: TGTGCCAGCATGGAGGCATTGGTTCCAGCAGATACGCAGTATTTT. Protein sequence: CASMEALVPADTQYF. The full variable domain, in which reference TRBV2 and TRBJ2-3 provide the parts outside the CDR3, is EPEVTQTPSHQVTQMGQEVILRCVPISNHLYFYWYRQILGQKVEFLVSFYNNEISEKSEIFDDQFSVERPDGSNFTLKIRSTKLEDSAMYFCASMEALVPADTQYFGPGTRLTVL.

This clone was picked up one time. The chain employs TRBV6-5 and TRBJ2-1; TRBD1 might be the D (5 bases). CDR3 length equals 13 residues. CDR1 is MNHEY and CDR2 is SVGAGI in the germline V gene. The V end lost 1 base, the J end lost 4 bases, and 5 bases lay between the germline ends. The CDR3 DNA is TGTGCCAGCAGTTACTACAGGTACAATGAGCAGTTCTTC. This encodes CASSYYRYNEQFF.